This TCR beta chain was sequenced for a study of blood T cell repertoires in COVID-19. In the original analysis: Amplification with reference gene primers provided the estimates of nucleated cell counts. Assay used: immunoSEQ multiplex PCR; TCRdb lists only in-frame clones, some missing. For V, J and clone size, that table is used; D and trimming come from the DNA. The sample lists 8,500 to 10,000 clones, roughly 81% occurring once. Germline values: CDR1 MDHEN, CDR2 SYDVKM. Trimming took 4 bases from V and 9 from J, leaving 13 bases between them. The CDR3 is 12 amino acids. The sequence came from a man aged 55-75 years with active COVID-19. The material sequenced was peripheral blood. The V gene is TRBV28, the J gene TRBJ2-7; D remains unclear. CDR3: CASSSPSMRQYF. The CDR3 DNA is TGTGCCAGCAGTTCCCCTAGTATGCGGCAGTACTTC.